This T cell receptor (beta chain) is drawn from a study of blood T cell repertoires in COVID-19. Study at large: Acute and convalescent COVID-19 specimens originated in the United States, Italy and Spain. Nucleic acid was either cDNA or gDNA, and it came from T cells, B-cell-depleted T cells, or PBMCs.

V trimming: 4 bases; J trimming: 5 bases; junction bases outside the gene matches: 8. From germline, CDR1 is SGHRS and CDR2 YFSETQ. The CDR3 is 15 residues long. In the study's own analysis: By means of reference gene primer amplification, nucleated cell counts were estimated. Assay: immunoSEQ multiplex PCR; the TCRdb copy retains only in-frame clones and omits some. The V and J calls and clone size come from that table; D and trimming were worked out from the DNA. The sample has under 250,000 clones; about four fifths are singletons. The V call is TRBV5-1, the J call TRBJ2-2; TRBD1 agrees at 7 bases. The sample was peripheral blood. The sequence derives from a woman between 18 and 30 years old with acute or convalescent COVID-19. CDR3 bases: TGCGCCAGCAGCCCTCGGGACAGATCGACCGGGGAGCTGTTTTTT. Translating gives CASSPRDRSTGELFF.